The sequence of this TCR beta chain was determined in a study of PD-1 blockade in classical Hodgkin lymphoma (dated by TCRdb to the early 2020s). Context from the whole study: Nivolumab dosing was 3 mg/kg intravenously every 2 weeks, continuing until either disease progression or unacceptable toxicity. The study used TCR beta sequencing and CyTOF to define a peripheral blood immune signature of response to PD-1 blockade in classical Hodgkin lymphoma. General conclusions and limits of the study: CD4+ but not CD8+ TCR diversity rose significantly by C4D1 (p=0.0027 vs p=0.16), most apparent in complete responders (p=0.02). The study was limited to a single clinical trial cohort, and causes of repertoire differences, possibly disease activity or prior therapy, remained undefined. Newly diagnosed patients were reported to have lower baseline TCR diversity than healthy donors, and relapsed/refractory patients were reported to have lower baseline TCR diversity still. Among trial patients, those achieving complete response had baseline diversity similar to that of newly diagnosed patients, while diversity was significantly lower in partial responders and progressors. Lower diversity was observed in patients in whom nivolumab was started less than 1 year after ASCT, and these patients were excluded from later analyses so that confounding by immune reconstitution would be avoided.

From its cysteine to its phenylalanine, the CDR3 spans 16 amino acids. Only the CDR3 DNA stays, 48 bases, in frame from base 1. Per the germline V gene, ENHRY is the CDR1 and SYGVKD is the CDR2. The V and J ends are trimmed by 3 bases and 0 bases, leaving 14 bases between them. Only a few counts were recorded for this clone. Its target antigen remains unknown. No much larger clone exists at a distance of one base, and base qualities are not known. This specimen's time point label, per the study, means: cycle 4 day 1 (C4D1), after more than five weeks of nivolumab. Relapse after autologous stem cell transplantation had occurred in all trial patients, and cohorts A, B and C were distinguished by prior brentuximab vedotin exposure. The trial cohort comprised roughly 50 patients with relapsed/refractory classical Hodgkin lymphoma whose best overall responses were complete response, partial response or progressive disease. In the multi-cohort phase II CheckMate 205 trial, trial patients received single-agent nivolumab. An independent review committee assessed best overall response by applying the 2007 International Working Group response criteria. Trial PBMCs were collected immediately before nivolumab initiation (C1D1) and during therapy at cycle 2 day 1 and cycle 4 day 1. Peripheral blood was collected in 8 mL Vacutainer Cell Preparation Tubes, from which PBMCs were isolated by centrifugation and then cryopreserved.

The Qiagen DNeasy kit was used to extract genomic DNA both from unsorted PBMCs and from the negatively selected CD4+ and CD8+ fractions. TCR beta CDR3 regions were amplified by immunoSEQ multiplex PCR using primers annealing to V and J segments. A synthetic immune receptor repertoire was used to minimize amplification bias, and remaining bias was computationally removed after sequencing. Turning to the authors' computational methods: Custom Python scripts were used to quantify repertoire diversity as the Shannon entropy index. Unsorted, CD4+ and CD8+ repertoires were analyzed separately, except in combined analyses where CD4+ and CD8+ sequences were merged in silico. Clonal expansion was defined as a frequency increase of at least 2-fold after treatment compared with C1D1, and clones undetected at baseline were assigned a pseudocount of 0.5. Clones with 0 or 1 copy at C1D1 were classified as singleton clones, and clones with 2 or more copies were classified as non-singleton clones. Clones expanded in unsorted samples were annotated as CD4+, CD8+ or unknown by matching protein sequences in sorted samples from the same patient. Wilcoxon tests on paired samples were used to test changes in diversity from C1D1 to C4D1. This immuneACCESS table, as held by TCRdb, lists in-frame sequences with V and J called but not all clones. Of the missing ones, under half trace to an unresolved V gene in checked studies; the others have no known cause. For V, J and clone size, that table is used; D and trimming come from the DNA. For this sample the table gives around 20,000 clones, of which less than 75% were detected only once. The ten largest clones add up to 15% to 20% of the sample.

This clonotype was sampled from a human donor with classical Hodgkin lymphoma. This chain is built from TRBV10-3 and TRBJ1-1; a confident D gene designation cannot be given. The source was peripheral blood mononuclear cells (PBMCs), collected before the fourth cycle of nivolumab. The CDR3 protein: CAISEEFVQLNTEAFF. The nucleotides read TGTGCCATCAGTGAAGAGTTTGTACAGTTGAACACTGAAGCTTTCTTT.